These 2 T cell receptor beta chains came from one sample sequenced in a study of OX40 agonist ivuxolimab in advanced cancers. Clones were sequenced by immunoSEQ multiplex PCR, and TCRdb holds only the in-frame ones, with some missing. Of about 60,000 clones listed, roughly 90% are singletons. The sample consisted of CD4+ or CD8+ T cells sorted from blood, taken in a trial of the OX40 agonist ivuxolimab. The receptors stem from an adult with an advanced solid tumor such as melanoma, head and neck, liver or kidney cancer.

The chain carries TRBV7-8 and TRBJ2-1; D call uncertain. V was shortened by 4 bases and J by 2 bases, with 18 bases between the two germline ends. Looked up from germline, CDR1 is SGHVS and CDR2 is FQNEAQ. The CDR3 contains 17 residues. The CDR3 sequence: CASSSAMARQAYNEQFF. The CDR3 nucleotides are TGTGCCAGCAGCTCCGCAATGGCACGGCAGGCCTACAATGAGCAGTTCTTC.

The chain uses TRBV20-1 and TRBJ1-2; possibly TRBD1 for D (5 bases). Trimming took 5 bases from V and 8 from J, leaving 12 bases between them. The length of the CDR3 is 11 residues. From germline, CDR1 is DFQATT and CDR2 SNEGSKA (reference sequence). CDR3 nucleotide sequence: TGCAGTGCTTGGACACCGGGGGGCTACACCTTC. Residues: CSAWTPGGYTF.